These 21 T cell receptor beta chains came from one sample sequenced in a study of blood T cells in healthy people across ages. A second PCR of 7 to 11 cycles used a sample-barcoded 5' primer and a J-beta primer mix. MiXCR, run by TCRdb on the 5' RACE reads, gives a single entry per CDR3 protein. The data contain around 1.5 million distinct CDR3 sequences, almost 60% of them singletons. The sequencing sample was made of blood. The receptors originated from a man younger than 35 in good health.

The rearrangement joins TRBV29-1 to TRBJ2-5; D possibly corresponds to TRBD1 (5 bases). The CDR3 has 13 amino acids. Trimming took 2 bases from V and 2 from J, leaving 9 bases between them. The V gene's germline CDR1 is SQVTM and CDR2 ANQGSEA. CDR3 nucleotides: TGCAGCGTTGAAAAGGCAGGGCAAGAGACCCAGTACTTC. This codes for CSVEKAGQETQYF.

This CDR3 is CSANGGTDTQYF. The CDR3 DNA reads as TGCAGTGCTAACGGGGGCACAGATACGCAGTATTTT. The V and J genes are TRBV20-1 and TRBJ2-3; D might be TRBD2 (5 bases). This CDR3 comprises 12 residues. The V gene lost 4 bases and the J gene lost 1 base, with 6 bases spanning the gap. Germline V CDR1 and CDR2: DFQATT, SNEGSKA (reference sequence).

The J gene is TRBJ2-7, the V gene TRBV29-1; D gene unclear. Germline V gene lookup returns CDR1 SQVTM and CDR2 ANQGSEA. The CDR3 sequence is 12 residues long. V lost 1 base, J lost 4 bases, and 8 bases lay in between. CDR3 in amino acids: CSVEVKRYEQYF. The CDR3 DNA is TGCAGCGTTGAAGTAAAGAGGTACGAGCAGTACTTC.

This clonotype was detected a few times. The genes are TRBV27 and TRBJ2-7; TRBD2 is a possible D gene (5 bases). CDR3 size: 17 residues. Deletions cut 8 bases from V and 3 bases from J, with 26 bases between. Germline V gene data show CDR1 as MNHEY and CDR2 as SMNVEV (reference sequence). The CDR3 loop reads CASGRLLTGRAHYEQYF. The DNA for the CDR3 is TGTGCCAGCGGACGTTTGTTGACGGGAAGAGCTCACTACGAGCAGTACTTC.

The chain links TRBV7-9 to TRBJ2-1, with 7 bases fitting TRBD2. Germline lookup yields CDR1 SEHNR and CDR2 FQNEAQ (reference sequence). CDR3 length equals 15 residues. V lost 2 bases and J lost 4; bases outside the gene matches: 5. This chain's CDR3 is CASSLYGGRYNEQFF. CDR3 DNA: TGTGCCAGCAGCTTATACGGGGGGAGATACAATGAGCAGTTCTTC.

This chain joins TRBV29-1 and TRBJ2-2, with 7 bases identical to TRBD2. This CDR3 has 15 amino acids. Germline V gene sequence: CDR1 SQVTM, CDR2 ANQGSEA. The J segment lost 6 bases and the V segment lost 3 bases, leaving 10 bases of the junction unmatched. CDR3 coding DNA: TGCAGCGTTGAGAAACCCGGGACTAAACCCGGGGAGCTGTTTTTT. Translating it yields CSVEKPGTKPGELFF.

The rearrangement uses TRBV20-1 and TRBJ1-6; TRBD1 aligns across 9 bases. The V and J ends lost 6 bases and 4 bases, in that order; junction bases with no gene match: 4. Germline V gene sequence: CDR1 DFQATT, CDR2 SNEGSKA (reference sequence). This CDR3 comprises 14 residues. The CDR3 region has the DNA TGCAGTGCAACGGACAGGGGTTATAATTCACCCCTCCACTTT. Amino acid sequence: CSATDRGYNSPLHF.

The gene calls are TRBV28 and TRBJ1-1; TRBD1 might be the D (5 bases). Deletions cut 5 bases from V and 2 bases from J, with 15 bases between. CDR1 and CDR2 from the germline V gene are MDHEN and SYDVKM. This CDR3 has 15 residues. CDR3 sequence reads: CASSQAGDFNTEAFF. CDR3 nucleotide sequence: TGTGCCAGCAGTCAAGCTGGGGACTTCAACACTGAAGCTTTCTTT.

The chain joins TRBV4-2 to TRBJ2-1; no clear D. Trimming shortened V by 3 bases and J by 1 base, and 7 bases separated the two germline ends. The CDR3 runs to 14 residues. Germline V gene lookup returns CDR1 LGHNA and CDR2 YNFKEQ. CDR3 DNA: TGTGCCAGCAGCCACCCCGGATCCTACAATGAGCAGTTCTTC. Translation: CASSHPGSYNEQFF.

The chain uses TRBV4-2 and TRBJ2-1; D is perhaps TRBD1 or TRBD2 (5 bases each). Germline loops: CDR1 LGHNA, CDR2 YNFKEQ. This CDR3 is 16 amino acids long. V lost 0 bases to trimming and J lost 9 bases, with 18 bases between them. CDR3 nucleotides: TGTGCCAGCAGCCAAGAAGGAGAGTGGGGGTTGAGTGAGCAGTTCTTC. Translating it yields CASSQEGEWGLSEQFF.

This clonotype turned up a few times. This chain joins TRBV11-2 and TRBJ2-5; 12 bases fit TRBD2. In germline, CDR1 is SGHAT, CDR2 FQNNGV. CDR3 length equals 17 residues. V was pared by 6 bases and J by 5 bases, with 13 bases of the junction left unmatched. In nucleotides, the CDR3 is TGTGCCAGCAGATTTGAAGGGACTAGCGGGCTCTGGGAGACCCAGTACTTC. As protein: CASRFEGTSGLWETQYF.

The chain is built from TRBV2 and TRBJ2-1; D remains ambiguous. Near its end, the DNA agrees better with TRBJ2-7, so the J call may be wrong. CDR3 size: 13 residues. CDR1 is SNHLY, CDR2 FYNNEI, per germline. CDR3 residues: CASSLTLYNEQYF. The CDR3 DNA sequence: TGTGCCAGCAGCTTGACTCTCTACAATGAGCAGTACTTC.

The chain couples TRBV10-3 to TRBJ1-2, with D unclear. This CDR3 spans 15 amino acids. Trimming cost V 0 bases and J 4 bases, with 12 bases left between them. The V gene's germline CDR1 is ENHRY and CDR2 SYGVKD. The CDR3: CAISESLGKSYGYTF. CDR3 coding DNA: TGTGCCATCAGTGAGTCGCTAGGGAAGAGCTATGGCTACACCTTC.

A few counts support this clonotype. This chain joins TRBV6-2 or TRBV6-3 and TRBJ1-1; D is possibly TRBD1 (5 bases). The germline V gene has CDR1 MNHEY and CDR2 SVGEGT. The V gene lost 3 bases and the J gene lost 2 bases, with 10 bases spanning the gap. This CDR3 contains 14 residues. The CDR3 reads CASSYSGDNTEAFF. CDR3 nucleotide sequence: TGTGCCAGCAGTTATAGCGGGGACAACACTGAAGCTTTCTTT.

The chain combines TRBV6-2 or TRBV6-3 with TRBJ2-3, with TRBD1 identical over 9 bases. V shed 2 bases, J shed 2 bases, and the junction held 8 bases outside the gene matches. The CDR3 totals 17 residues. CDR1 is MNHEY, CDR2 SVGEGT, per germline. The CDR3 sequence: CASSYAADRGNTDTQYF. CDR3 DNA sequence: TGTGCCAGCAGTTACGCTGCAGACAGGGGGAACACAGATACGCAGTATTTT.

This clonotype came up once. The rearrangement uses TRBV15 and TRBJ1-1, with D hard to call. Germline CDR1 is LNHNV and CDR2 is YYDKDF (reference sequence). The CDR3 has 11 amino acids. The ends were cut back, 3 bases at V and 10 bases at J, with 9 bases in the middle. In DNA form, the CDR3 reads TGTGCCACCAGCAGCCCCGGCCGAGCTTTCTTT. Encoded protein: CATSSPGRAFF.

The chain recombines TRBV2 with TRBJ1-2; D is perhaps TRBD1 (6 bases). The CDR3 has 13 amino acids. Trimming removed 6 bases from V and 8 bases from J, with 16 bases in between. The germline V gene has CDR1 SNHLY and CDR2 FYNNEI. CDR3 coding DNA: TGTGCCAGCAGCCAGGGACAATCTTGGGGCTACACCTTC. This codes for CASSQGQSWGYTF.

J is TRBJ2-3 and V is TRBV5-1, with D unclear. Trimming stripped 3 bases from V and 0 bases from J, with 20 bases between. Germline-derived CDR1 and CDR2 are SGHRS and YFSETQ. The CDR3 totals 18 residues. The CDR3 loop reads CASSYSAGAATSTDTQYF. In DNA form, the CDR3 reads TGCGCCAGCAGCTACTCCGCCGGTGCGGCTACTAGCACAGATACGCAGTATTTT.

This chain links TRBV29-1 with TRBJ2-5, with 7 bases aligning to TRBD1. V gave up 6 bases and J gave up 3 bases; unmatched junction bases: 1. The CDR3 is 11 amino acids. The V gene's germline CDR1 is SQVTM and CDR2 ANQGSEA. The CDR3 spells CSVGTEETQYF. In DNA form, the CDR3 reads TGCAGCGTGGGGACAGAAGAGACCCAGTACTTC.

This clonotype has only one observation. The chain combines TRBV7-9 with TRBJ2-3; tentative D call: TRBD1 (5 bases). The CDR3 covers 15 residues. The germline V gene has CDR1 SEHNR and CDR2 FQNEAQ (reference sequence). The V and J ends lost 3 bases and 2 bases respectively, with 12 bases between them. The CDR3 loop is CASSLTVANTDTQYF. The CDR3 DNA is TGTGCCAGCAGCTTGACAGTGGCCAACACAGATACGCAGTATTTT.

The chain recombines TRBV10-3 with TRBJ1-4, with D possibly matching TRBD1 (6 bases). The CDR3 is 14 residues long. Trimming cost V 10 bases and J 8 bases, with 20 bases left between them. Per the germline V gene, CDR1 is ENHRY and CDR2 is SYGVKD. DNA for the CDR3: TGTGCCAGCCGAGAACAGGGCGTAAAGGAAAAACTGTTTTTT. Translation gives CASREQGVKEKLFF.